There are a few counts of the clone carrying this T cell receptor (beta chain). From RNA transcripts, TCR beta CDR3 regions were amplified. In the first-round RT-PCR of the TCR CDR3, the HTBI primer set was used. TCRdb reanalysed the multiplex PCR reads using MiXCR and keeps one entry per CDR3 protein. The table records 300,000 to 350,000 distinct CDR3 sequences, approximately 15% of them present only once. The data originate from a study of T cells in Graves' hyperthyroidism and ophthalmopathy. V shed 6 bases and J shed 3 bases, with 11 bases lying between them. The CDR3 sequence is 13 residues long. Germline CDR1 MDHEN, CDR2 SYDVKM.

The sequence came from a woman in her 30s with Graves' hyperthyroidism. Sequences were obtained from blood. J is TRBJ2-5 and V is TRBV28; D is unclear. The DNA of the CDR3 is TGTGCCAGCAGGGAACAGTGGGAAGAGACCCAGTACTTC. It codes for CASREQWEETQYF.